This entry lists 5 T cell receptor beta chains sequenced from one sample in a study of T cell responses to AZD1222 COVID-19 vaccine. This table comes from immunoSEQ multiplex PCR, and its TCRdb copy is limited to in-frame clones, with some not included. Of 140,000 to 150,000 clones in the sample, about nine tenths are singletons; the top ten hold around 1.8%. The sequencing used peripheral blood, collected on day 0 of AZD1222 vaccination. The receptors originated from an adult in good health.

The chain couples TRBV7-9 to TRBJ2-7; D perhaps matches TRBD1 (6 bases). The CDR3 contains 16 residues. Per germline, CDR1 SEHNR and CDR2 FQNEAQ (reference sequence). V lost 2 bases and J 0 bases, leaving 14 bases between the germline ends. The CDR3 here is CASSLKNQTGSYEQYF. The CDR3 coding sequence is TGTGCCAGCAGCTTAAAGAACCAGACAGGCTCCTACGAGCAGTACTTC.

This chain connects TRBV19 to TRBJ1-5; 7 nucleotides agree with TRBD1. Germline CDR1 and CDR2: LNHDA and SQIVND (reference sequence). After removal of 2 bases from V and 7 bases from J, the junction contained 2 bases not matched to a gene. This CDR3 spans 13 amino acids. CDR3 protein: CASSIRGRQPQHF. The DNA of the CDR3 is TGTGCCAGTAGTATAAGGGGGCGGCAGCCCCAGCATTTT.

V gene TRBV27 combines with J gene TRBJ2-1, with 9 bases matching TRBD2. Germline V gene sequence: CDR1 MNHEY, CDR2 SMNVEV (reference sequence). This CDR3 is 16 amino acids long. V was pared by 0 bases and J by 9 bases, with 9 bases of the junction left unmatched. CDR3: CASSLSPGTSIVEQFF. The CDR3 DNA reads as TGTGCCAGCAGTTTATCCCCCGGGACTAGCATCGTTGAGCAGTTCTTC.

The gene calls are TRBV5-1 and TRBJ1-1, with 7 bases that match TRBD1. This CDR3 is built from 17 residues. V gave up 4 bases and J gave up 0 bases; unmatched junction bases: 12. CDR1 SGHRS and CDR2 YFSETQ come from the germline V gene. The CDR3 DNA reads as TGCGCCAGCAGCCTACCTCGGGACAGCTTCATGAACACTGAAGCTTTCTTT. It encodes CASSLPRDSFMNTEAFF.

The gene calls are TRBV5-1 and TRBJ1-2; TRBD1 might be the D (5 bases). This CDR3 comprises 14 residues. The V end lost 4 bases, the J end lost 0 bases, and 10 bases lay between the germline ends. Germline CDR1 and CDR2: SGHRS and YFSETQ. In nucleotides, the CDR3 is TGCGCCAGCAGCGGAAAGACAGCTAACTATGGCTACACCTTC. This encodes CASSGKTANYGYTF.